This entry features one TCR beta chain sequence. Seattle researchers signed up patients amid active infection and tracked them longitudinally. This specimen belongs to a study of blood T cell repertoires in COVID-19. Study in general: Samples of COVID-19 (acute and convalescent) were obtained from the United States, Italy and Spain. Sample material is recorded as cDNA or gDNA derived from T cells, B-cell-depleted T cells, or PBMCs.

The CDR3 has 13 residues. Germline values: CDR1 MDHEN, CDR2 SYDVKM. V lost 2 bases to trimming and J lost 10 bases; unmatched junction nucleotides: 7. In the original processing: Reference gene primer amplification gave nucleated cell count estimates. The data were produced by immunoSEQ multiplex PCR, yet TCRdb's version contains in-frame clones alone and is incomplete. Clone size and V and J calls were adopted from that table, with D and trimming inferred from the DNA. The table shows 150,000 or so clones, with approximately 90% occurring only once. The sequencing sample was made of peripheral blood. The sequence came from a man aged 30 to 39 with COVID-19, enrolled during active disease. This chain joins TRBV28 and TRBJ1-1, with 7 bases matching TRBD1. CDR3 in DNA: TGTGCCAGCAGTTTAGTTACGTCAGGGGGAGCTTTCTTT. Its protein is CASSLVTSGGAFF.